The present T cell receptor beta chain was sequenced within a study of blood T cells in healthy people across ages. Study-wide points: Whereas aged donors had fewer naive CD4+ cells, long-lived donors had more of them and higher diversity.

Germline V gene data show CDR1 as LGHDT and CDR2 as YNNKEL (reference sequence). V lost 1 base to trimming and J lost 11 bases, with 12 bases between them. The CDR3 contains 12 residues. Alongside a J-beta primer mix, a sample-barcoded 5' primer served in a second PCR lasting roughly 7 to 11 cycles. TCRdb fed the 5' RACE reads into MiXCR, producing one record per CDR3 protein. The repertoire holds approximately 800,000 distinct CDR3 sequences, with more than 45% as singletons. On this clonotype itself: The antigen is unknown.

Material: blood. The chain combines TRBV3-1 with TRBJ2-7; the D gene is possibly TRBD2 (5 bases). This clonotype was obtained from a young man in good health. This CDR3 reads CASSQGYGAEYF. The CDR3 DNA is TGTGCCAGCAGCCAAGGGTACGGAGCGGAGTACTTC.